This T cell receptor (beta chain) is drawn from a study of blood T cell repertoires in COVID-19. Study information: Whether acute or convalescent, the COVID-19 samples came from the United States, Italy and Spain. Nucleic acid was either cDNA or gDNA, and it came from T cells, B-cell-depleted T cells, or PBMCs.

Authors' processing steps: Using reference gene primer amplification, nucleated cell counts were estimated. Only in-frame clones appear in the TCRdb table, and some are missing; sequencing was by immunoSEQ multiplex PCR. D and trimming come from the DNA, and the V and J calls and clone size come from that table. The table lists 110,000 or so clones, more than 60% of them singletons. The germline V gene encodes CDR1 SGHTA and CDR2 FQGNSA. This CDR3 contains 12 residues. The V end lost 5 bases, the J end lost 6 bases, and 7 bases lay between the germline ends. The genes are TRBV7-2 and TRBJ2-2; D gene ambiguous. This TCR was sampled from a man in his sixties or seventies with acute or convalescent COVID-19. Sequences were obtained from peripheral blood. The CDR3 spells CASSLLAGELFF. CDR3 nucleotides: TGTGCCAGCAGCCTCCTAGCCGGGGAGCTGTTTTTT.